These 16 T cell receptor beta chains originate from one sample sequenced in a study of cytomegalovirus exposure and HLA in healthy donors. Vbeta (60) and Jbeta (13) primers were used in the PCR. The method was immunoSEQ multiplex PCR; TCRdb's version includes in-frame clones alone and lacks a portion of them. The table includes under 200,000 clones, 80% to 85% detected once. The sequenced sample consisted of PBMCs. The receptors originated from a man between 25 and 39 years old in good health and CMV-seronegative.

The chain joins TRBV25-1 to TRBJ2-7; 9 positions agree with TRBD1. Germline V gene sequence: CDR1 MGHDK, CDR2 SYGVNS. V gave up 2 bases and J gave up 5 bases; unmatched junction bases: 7. The CDR3 is 15 amino acids. The CDR3 is CASSEEGTGFNEQYF. CDR3 coding DNA: TGTGCCAGCAGTGAAGAGGGGACAGGGTTTAACGAGCAGTACTTC.

The V gene is TRBV7-9, the J gene TRBJ1-1; D remains ambiguous. The CDR3 loop spans 13 amino acids. Germline CDR1 reads SEHNR; CDR2 reads FQNEAQ (reference sequence). The V and J ends lost 5 bases and 0 bases respectively, with 7 bases between them. The CDR3 region has the DNA TGTGCCAGCAGCCTACAGATGAACACTGAAGCTTTCTTT. Encoded protein: CASSLQMNTEAFF. Full variable domain (remainder filled in from reference TRBV7-9 and TRBJ1-1): DTGVSQNPRHKITKRGQNVTFRCDPISEHNRLYWYRQTLGQGPEFLTYFQNEAQLEKSRLLSDRFSAERPKGSFSTLEIQRTEQGDSAMYLCASSLQMNTEAFFGQGTRLTVV.

The gene calls are TRBV5-6 and TRBJ2-3, with unresolved D. Germline values: CDR1 SGHDT, CDR2 YYEEEE. The V end was cut by 3 bases, the J end by 4 bases, with 6 bases between. The CDR3 totals 12 residues. The CDR3 loop reads CASSYTPDTQYF. CDR3 nucleotide sequence: TGTGCCAGCAGCTATACACCAGATACGCAGTATTTT.

This clone was observed once. The chain employs TRBV11-2 and TRBJ2-4; the match to TRBD1 covers 8 bases. Trimming cost V 5 bases and J 3 bases; bases outside gene matches: 12. This CDR3 is 17 amino acids long. Per germline, CDR1 SGHAT and CDR2 FQNNGV. The CDR3 loop is CASSAWGVDRVKNIQYF. DNA for the CDR3: TGTGCCAGCAGCGCGTGGGGGGTGGACAGGGTCAAAAACATTCAGTACTTC.

This clone was seen only once. The genes are TRBV18 and TRBJ2-5; D possibly corresponds to TRBD2 (6 bases). V was trimmed by 1 base and J by 2 bases, leaving 11 bases between them. The CDR3 loop spans 15 amino acids. Germline CDR1 is KGHSH and CDR2 is LQKENI. The CDR3 nucleotides are TGTGCCAGCTCACCACTAGGAGCGGGTCAAGAGACCCAGTACTTC. It codes for CASSPLGAGQETQYF.

This clone appeared a single time. This sequence joins TRBV19 and TRBJ2-7, with TRBD2 matching 14 bases. The CDR3 is 15 amino acids. The germline V gene has CDR1 LNHDA and CDR2 SQIVND (reference sequence). V dropped 3 bases and J dropped 5; count of bases not matched to a gene: 3. The CDR3 region is CASSIGTSGSDEQYF. As DNA, the CDR3 is TGTGCCAGTAGTATTGGGACTAGCGGGAGTGACGAGCAGTACTTC.

This sequence joins TRBV7-9 and TRBJ1-3; D call uncertain. Germline V gene sequence: CDR1 SEHNR, CDR2 FQNEAQ (reference sequence). The CDR3 is 15 amino acids. Trimming left V 5 bases short and J 4 bases short, with 15 bases between. CDR3 loop: CASSTNQRPGNTIYF. The DNA for the CDR3 is TGTGCCAGCAGCACTAATCAGAGGCCCGGAAACACCATATATTTT. The entire variable domain, with the rest obtained from reference TRBV7-9 and TRBJ1-3, is as follows: DTGVSQNPRHKITKRGQNVTFRCDPISEHNRLYWYRQTLGQGPEFLTYFQNEAQLEKSRLLSDRFSAERPKGSFSTLEIQRTEQGDSAMYLCASSTNQRPGNTIYFGEGSWLTVV.

V usage is TRBV19 and J usage is TRBJ1-1; D gene uncertain. Trimming shortened V by 5 bases and J by 4 bases, and 23 bases separated the two germline ends. CDR1 is LNHDA, CDR2 SQIVND, per germline (reference sequence). This CDR3 is built from 17 residues. As DNA, the CDR3 is TGTGCCAGTAGTGCCCCACGGGCCCCGACGGAGGGCACTGAAGCTTTCTTT. This sequence encodes CASSAPRAPTEGTEAFF.

The chain couples TRBV15 to TRBJ2-1; TRBD1 is a possible D gene (8 bases). CDR3 size: 16 residues. The V gene's germline CDR1 is LNHNV and CDR2 YYDKDF (reference sequence). The ends were cut back, 1 base at V and 9 bases at J, with 19 bases in the middle. CDR3 in DNA: TGTGCCACCAGCAGAGTTCCTGAGACAGGGGAGGGTGAGCAGTTCTTC. It is translated as CATSRVPETGEGEQFF.

This clone has just one count. The chain carries TRBV19 and TRBJ2-3; tentative D call: TRBD2 (7 bases). The germline CDR1 and CDR2 sequences are LNHDA and SQIVND (reference sequence). V shed 9 bases and J shed 4 bases, with 17 bases lying between them. This CDR3 comprises 14 residues. CDR3 residues: CASSPGGGPDTQYF. DNA of the CDR3: TGTGCCAGCAGCCCTGGGGGGGGGCCAGATACGCAGTATTTT.

The chain joins TRBV2 to TRBJ2-1; 7 bases line up with TRBD1. V gave up 4 bases and J gave up 6 bases; unmatched junction bases: 9. Germline V CDR1 and CDR2: SNHLY, FYNNEI. This CDR3 comprises 15 residues. The CDR3 DNA reads as TGTGCCAGCAGTGGTGTCGAGGGGGCGGGCAATGAGCAGTTCTTC. Its protein product is CASSGVEGAGNEQFF.

The chain links TRBV13 to TRBJ1-2, with a possible D match to TRBD1 (6 bases). Germline V lookup: CDR1 PRHDT, CDR2 FYEKMQ (reference sequence). The CDR3 totals 14 residues. V dropped 5 bases and J dropped 4 bases, with 14 bases sitting between them. CDR3 sequence: CASSPGVSGYGYTF. The CDR3 nucleotides read TGTGCCAGCAGCCCAGGGGTCTCGGGCTATGGCTACACCTTC.

V and J are TRBV19 and TRBJ1-4; TRBD1 agrees at 9 bases. Germline V CDR1 and CDR2: LNHDA, SQIVND (reference sequence). The CDR3 runs to 15 residues. The junction had 5 bases not matched to a gene; V was cut back by 8 bases and J by 1 base. CDR3 coding DNA: TGTGCCAGTCGGCGACAGGGGGAAACTAATGAAAAACTGTTTTTT. Its translation is CASRRQGETNEKLFF. The full variable domain, with the rest looked up from reference TRBV19 and TRBJ1-4, is DGGITQSPKYLFRKEGQNVTLSCEQNLNHDAMYWYRQDPGQGLRLIYYSQIVNDFQKGDIAEGYSVSREKKESFPLTVTSAQKNPTAFYLCASRRQGETNEKLFFGSGTQLSVL.

V gene TRBV25-1 combines with J gene TRBJ2-7, with 7 bases that match TRBD1. The germline CDR1 and CDR2 sequences are MGHDK and SYGVNS. CDR3 length: 16 amino acids. V trimming: 1 base; J trimming: 5 bases; junction bases outside the gene matches: 11. CDR3 coding DNA: TGTGCCAGCAGTGAATTAGACAGGGAATCGGGTAACGAGCAGTACTTC. Its protein product is CASSELDRESGNEQYF.

For this clone: At one boundary the junction diverges from the germline segment, which might be a read error. The chain combines TRBV6-1 with TRBJ1-1; 7 nucleotides match TRBD1. CDR1 and CDR2 from the germline V gene are MNHNS and SASEGT. The CDR3 spans 13 residues. The CDR3 loop is CACREGTAIEAFF. The CDR3 nucleotides read TGTGCCTGCAGAGAAGGGACAGCCATTGAAGCTTTCTTT.

This chain uses TRBV7-8 with TRBJ1-1, with TRBD1 as a possible D gene (6 bases). The length of the CDR3 is 17 residues. Germline-derived CDR1 and CDR2 are SGHVS and FQNEAQ. V lost 5 bases and J lost 0, with 19 bases in between. CDR3 loop: CASSPGRVDRMNTEAFF. The CDR3 nucleotides are TGTGCCAGCAGCCCCGGTCGGGTTGACAGGATGAACACTGAAGCTTTCTTT.